This TCR beta chain is from a study of T cells in localized non-small cell lung cancer (dated by TCRdb to 2018 to 2021). General notes on the study: The study examined T cell repertoires in roughly 240 patients with early-stage NSCLC and compared tumors with uninvolved tumor-adjacent lungs. The cohort was made up of hundreds of treatment-naive NSCLC patients whose localized lung tumors had been resected. Of the NSCLC patients, 120 to 150 were male and roughly 100 were female, and the mean age was approximately 69 years. What the authors observed across the whole study: Because of the exploratory design, TCR variables were selected using unadjusted p-values without false-discovery rate correction. Of the top 100 tumor clones, a median of roughly 53 were detected in paired uninvolved adjacent lung; over 25 were also among that lung's top 100. Uninvolved tumor-adjacent lung showed the highest T cell clonality, higher than tumor, which suggests more focused antigenic responses in the uninvolved tumor-adjacent lung. Because multi-region tumor sequencing was not done, intratumor heterogeneity could not be ruled out. Longer overall survival was associated with higher blood T cell density, whereas shorter survival was associated with higher adjacent-lung clonality.

At diagnosis, tumor, uninvolved tumor-adjacent lung and peripheral blood were collected and then preserved as a mix of FFPE and fresh-frozen material. The CDR3 starts with the cysteine, ends with the phenylalanine, and has 14 residues. Of all the DNA, just the CDR3 is kept, 42 bases in frame from base 1. V ends up 4 bases short and J 3 bases short, with an unmatched junction base count of 4. CDR1 is given as SGHNT and CDR2 as YENEEA, both from the germline V gene. About this clone: Its antigen target is currently unknown. No clone much larger than this one lies a single base away; base qualities are absent.

TCR beta CDR3 regions were sequenced from DNA using the immunoSEQ Assay. In the original analysis: T cell density was computed as TCR beta template counts normalized to usable DNA estimated by amplifying housekeeping genes. Richness was estimated with the preseqR package, extrapolating to 400,000 templates for PBMC samples and 120,000 templates for tissue samples. Clonality was defined as one minus Pielou's evenness. Differential abundance testing on productive amino-acid clonotypes, with a minimum total count of 5 and an alpha of 0.1, was used to identify tissue-enriched TCRs. The Jaccard Index and the Morisita Overlap Index were used to quantify repertoire overlap between compartments. GLIPH grouped TCR beta CDR3s together with public tetramer-defined viral CDR3s, and a viral motif had to include at least three viral sequences and also show V-gene enrichment. Imported from immuneACCESS, the table was reduced by TCRdb to in-frame sequences with V and J called. These copies leave out some clones; in studies compared against another copy, an unresolved V gene accounts for under half, and the cause of the remainder is not known. From that table come the V and J calls and clone size; the DNA was used to work out D and trimming. The table for this sample lists about 5,900 clones; under 30% of them were counted only once. 7.5% to 10% of the sample comes from the top ten.

Sequences were derived from lung tumor tissue, sampled before any cancer treatment. The rearranged segments are TRBV11-3 and TRBJ2-3; 7 bases in between match TRBD1. The source of this sequence is an older female donor with stage I lung adenocarcinoma. CDR3 reads: CASSSRQGTDTQYF. Read as DNA, the sequence is TGTGCCAGCAGCTCGAGACAGGGAACAGATACGCAGTATTTT.